A single sample gave rise to the 20 T cell receptor beta chains below, sequenced in a study of blood T cell repertoires in COVID-19. The repertoire was sequenced with immunoSEQ multiplex PCR; TCRdb's copy has only in-frame clones and lacks some. Of roughly 80,000 clones listed, 70% to 90% are singletons. The specimen was peripheral blood. Receptors were obtained from a woman aged 55-70 years with acute or convalescent COVID-19.

Turning to this clone: The same CDR3 can be traced to other DNA sequences in this sample. The rearrangement uses TRBV19 and TRBJ2-5, with a tentative D call TRBD1 (5 bases). Trimming shortened V by 9 bases and J by 3 bases, and 11 bases separated the two germline ends. This CDR3 contains 12 residues. CDR1 and CDR2 (germline): LNHDA, SQIVND (reference sequence). This chain's CDR3 is CASTDRKETQYF. CDR3 in DNA: TGTGCCAGCACTGACAGAAAAGAGACCCAGTACTTC.

A single count supports this clone. This chain links TRBV7-9 with TRBJ1-2, with 10 bases fitting TRBD1. The CDR3 runs to 15 residues. The germline CDR1 and CDR2 sequences are SEHNR and FQNEAQ (reference sequence). The V and J ends lost 5 bases and 5 bases, in that order; junction bases with no gene match: 8. The DNA of the CDR3 is TGTGCCAGCAGCATAACGGACAGGGGGTTATATGGCTACACCTTC. Translation: CASSITDRGLYGYTF.

The chain combines TRBV30 with TRBJ2-7, with D possibly being TRBD2 (5 bases). Deletions cut 3 bases from V and 7 bases from J, with 13 bases between. From germline, CDR1 is GTSNPN and CDR2 SVGIG (reference sequence). CDR3 length equals 12 residues. In DNA form, the CDR3 reads TGTGCCTGGAGACCAAGCCGGGGTGAGCAGTACTTC. As protein: CAWRPSRGEQYF. The full variable domain, completed using reference TRBV30 and TRBJ2-7, is SQTIHQWPATLVQPVGSPLSLECTVEGTSNPNLYWYRQAAGRGLQLLFYSVGIGQISSEVPQNLSASRPQDRQFILSSKKLLLSDSGFYLCAWRPSRGEQYFGPGTRLTVT.

V gene TRBV24-1 combines with J gene TRBJ2-1; D perhaps matches TRBD1 (7 bases). CDR1 and CDR2 from the germline V gene are KGHDR and SFDVKD. Trimming shortened V by 1 base and J by 6 bases, and 18 bases separated the two germline ends. This CDR3 has 17 amino acids. In DNA, the CDR3 is TGTGCCACCAGTGATTTCCTGGGGGCGCAGGGGGGCAATGAGCAGTTCTTC. Translating gives CATSDFLGAQGGNEQFF.

The chain carries TRBV11-2 and TRBJ1-2; tentatively, D is TRBD1 (5 bases). This CDR3 contains 14 residues. CDR1 and CDR2 from the germline V gene are SGHAT and FQNNGV. V lost 5 bases to trimming and J lost 3 bases, with 13 bases between them. The CDR3 nucleotides are TGTGCCAGCAGCCCTGTTGGGGGGGACTATGGCTACACCTTC. It yields the protein CASSPVGGDYGYTF. The complete variable domain, with remaining parts taken from reference TRBV11-2 and TRBJ1-2, reads EAGVAQSPRYKIIEKRQSVAFWCNPISGHATLYWYQQILGQGPKLLIQFQNNGVVDDSQLPKDRFSAERLKGVDSTLKIQPAKLEDSAVYLCASSPVGGDYGYTFGSGTRLTVV.

The gene calls are TRBV2 and TRBJ2-7; maybe TRBD1 (6 bases). CDR3 size: 14 residues. Germline assignment: CDR1 SNHLY and CDR2 FYNNEI. Trimming left V 2 bases short and J 3 bases short, with 11 bases between. For the CDR3, the DNA is TGTGCCAGCAGTGAAATAGGGGGTATCTACGAGCAGTACGTC. Amino acid sequence: CASSEIGGIYEQYV.

This clone has more than one count but fewer than ten. J is TRBJ1-2 and V is TRBV4-3; TRBD1 agrees at 7 bases. The germline gives CDR1 LGHNA, CDR2 YSLEER. This CDR3 has 15 residues. V gave up 1 base and J gave up 2 bases; unmatched junction bases: 4. CDR3 bases: TGCGCCAGCAGCCAAGGGAGGGGGCGAAACTATGGCTACACCTTC. Protein: CASSQGRGRNYGYTF.

The gene calls are TRBV6-5 and TRBJ1-2; 10 bases fit TRBD1. The V gene end was trimmed by 2 bases and the J gene end by 8 bases; junction bases not matched to a gene: 8. Germline V gene data show CDR1 as MNHEY and CDR2 as SVGAGI. This CDR3 region has 15 residues. The CDR3: CASSYNLGTGAGYTF. CDR3 in DNA: TGTGCCAGCAGTTACAACTTGGGGACAGGGGCAGGCTACACCTTC.

The chain has TRBV7-2 and TRBJ1-2; TRBD1 matches 8 bases. V lost 5 bases, J lost 1 base, and 6 bases stayed unmatched. CDR1 SGHTA and CDR2 FQGNSA come from the germline V gene. The CDR3 covers 15 residues. CDR3 bases: TGTGCCAGCAGCGACCGGACAGGGAATAACTATGGCTACACCTTC. This sequence encodes CASSDRTGNNYGYTF.

The CDR3: CASKSISGGRTDTQYF. The CDR3 nucleotides are TGCGCCAGCAAAAGTATTAGCGGGGGGCGCACAGATACGCAGTATTTT. The chain combines TRBV10-1 with TRBJ2-3; 10 bases line up with TRBD2. The CDR3 is 16 residues long. Germline CDR1 WNHNN, CDR2 SYGVQD (reference sequence). The junction had 8 bases not matched to a gene; V was cut back by 7 bases and J by 1 base.

The V call is TRBV5-1, the J call TRBJ2-2, with D perhaps matching TRBD1 (7 bases). The CDR3 spans 16 residues. Germline V lookup: CDR1 SGHRS, CDR2 YFSETQ. V was shortened by 0 bases and J by 3 bases, with 12 bases between the two germline ends. CDR3 bases: TGCGCCAGCAGCTTGGCCGGAGGGGGCTACACCGGGGAGCTGTTTTTT. It encodes CASSLAGGGYTGELFF.

The chain is built from TRBV20-1 and TRBJ1-2; no clear D gene. CDR3 length: 11 amino acids. Germline assignment: CDR1 DFQATT and CDR2 SNEGSKA (reference sequence). Trimming removed 3 bases from V and 8 bases from J, with 10 bases in between. The CDR3 loop reads CSARRVEGYTF. DNA for the CDR3: TGCAGTGCTAGGAGGGTGGAGGGCTACACCTTC.

In the case of this clone: The junction shows a germline mismatch at one end, possibly a read error. The chain joins TRBV19 to TRBJ1-4, with D uncertain. Germline CDR1 LNHDA, CDR2 SQIVND (reference sequence). CDR3 length equals 13 residues. CDR3 DNA: TGTGCCAGTAGTATAAAGGATGCAGCGGCTTCCCTTTTT. It is translated as CASSIKDAAASLF.

The chain combines TRBV15 with TRBJ1-4; 8 bases map to TRBD1. This CDR3 region has 19 residues. Losses at the gene ends were 0 bases for V and 4 bases for J; bases not matched to a gene: 13. CDR1 and CDR2 (germline): LNHNV, YYDKDF (reference sequence). This chain's CDR3 is CATSRDINQGAILNEKLFF. The DNA of the CDR3 is TGTGCCACCAGCAGAGATATAAATCAGGGGGCCATCCTTAATGAAAAACTGTTTTTT.

The CDR3 nucleotides read TGTGCCAGCAGTGATAGGGACAGGGTCGAGCAGTACTTC. It translates to CASSDRDRVEQYF. This sequence joins TRBV6-1 and TRBJ2-7, with 9 nucleotides matching TRBD1. Germline CDR1 and CDR2: MNHNS and SASEGT. The CDR3 length is 13 residues. Trimming removed 3 bases from V and 6 bases from J; junction bases left unmatched: 3.

V usage is TRBV6-6 and J usage is TRBJ2-7; 8 bases are shared with TRBD1. Losses at the gene ends were 6 bases for V and 2 bases for J; bases not matched to a gene: 6. Germline CDR1 is MNHNY and CDR2 is SVGAGI (reference sequence). This CDR3 region has 14 residues. The CDR3 DNA is TGTGCCAGCAGCCAGGTGGACAGGGCCTACGAGCAGTACTTC. Translation gives CASSQVDRAYEQYF.

Regarding this clone: The sample holds other DNA sequences that translate to the same CDR3. The chain couples TRBV18 to TRBJ2-5; 10 bases line up with TRBD1. V lost 2 bases, J lost 4 bases, and 1 base stayed unmatched. This CDR3 is built from 14 residues. Looked up from germline, CDR1 is KGHSH and CDR2 is LQKENI. The CDR3 loop reads CASSPGDRGETQYF. The CDR3 coding sequence is TGTGCCAGCTCACCAGGGGACAGGGGAGAGACCCAGTACTTC.

This chain connects TRBV15 to TRBJ1-2; TRBD1 aligns across 7 bases. The trim removed 1 base at V and 5 bases at J, leaving 7 bases unmatched. CDR1 is LNHNV and CDR2 is YYDKDF in the germline V gene (reference sequence). The CDR3 length is 15 residues. CDR3 region: CATSRVGRGAYGYTF. For the CDR3, the DNA is TGTGCCACCAGCAGAGTAGGCAGGGGGGCGTATGGCTACACCTTC.

The chain recombines TRBV5-6 with TRBJ1-1; possible D gene TRBD1, 6 bases. The V and J ends lost 2 bases and 0 bases respectively, with 14 bases between them. The CDR3 length is 16 residues. The germline V gene encodes CDR1 SGHDT and CDR2 YYEEEE. CDR3 nucleotides: TGTGCCAGCAGCTTCGGTCCGACAGGCGTGAACACTGAAGCTTTCTTT. This codes for CASSFGPTGVNTEAFF.

This clone appeared once. The CDR3 region has the DNA TGTGCCAGCAGCTTAGGGTACGGGGTCGGGACTGAAGCTTTCTTT. Protein sequence: CASSLGYGVGTEAFF. The chain couples TRBV13 to TRBJ1-1; D is unclear. Germline V gives CDR1 PRHDT, CDR2 FYEKMQ (reference sequence). Trimming left V 0 bases short and J 5 bases short, with 13 bases between. The CDR3 spans 15 residues.